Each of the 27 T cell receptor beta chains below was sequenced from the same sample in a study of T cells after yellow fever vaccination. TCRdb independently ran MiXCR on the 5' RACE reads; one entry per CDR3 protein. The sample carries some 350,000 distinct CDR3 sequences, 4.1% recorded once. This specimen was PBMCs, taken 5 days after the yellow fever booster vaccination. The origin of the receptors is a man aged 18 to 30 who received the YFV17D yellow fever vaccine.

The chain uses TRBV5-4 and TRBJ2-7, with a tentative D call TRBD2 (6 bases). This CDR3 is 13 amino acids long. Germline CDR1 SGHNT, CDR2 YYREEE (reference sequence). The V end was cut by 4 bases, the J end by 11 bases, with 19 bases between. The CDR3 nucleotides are TGTGCCAGCAGCCCACTCTCGGGGGAATTGGAGTACTTC. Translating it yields CASSPLSGELEYF.

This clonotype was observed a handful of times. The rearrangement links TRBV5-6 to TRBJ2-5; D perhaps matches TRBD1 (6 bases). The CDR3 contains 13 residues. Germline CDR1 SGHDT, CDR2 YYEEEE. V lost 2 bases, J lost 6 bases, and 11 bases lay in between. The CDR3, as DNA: TGTGCCAGCAGCTTTACAGGGTCTCAGACCCAGTACTTC. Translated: CASSFTGSQTQYF.

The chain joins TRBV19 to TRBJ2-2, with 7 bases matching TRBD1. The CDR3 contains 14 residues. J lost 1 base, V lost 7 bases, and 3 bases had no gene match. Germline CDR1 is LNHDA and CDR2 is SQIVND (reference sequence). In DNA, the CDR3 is TGTGCCAGTATAAGGACAGGGAACACCGGGGAGCTGTTTTTT. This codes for CASIRTGNTGELFF.

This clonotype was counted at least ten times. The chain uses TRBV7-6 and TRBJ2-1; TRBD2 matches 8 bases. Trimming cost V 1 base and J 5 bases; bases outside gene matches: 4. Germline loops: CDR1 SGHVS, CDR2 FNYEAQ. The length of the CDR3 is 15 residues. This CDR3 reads CASSLVAGSNNEQFF. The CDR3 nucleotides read TGTGCCAGCAGCTTAGTAGCGGGGAGTAACAATGAGCAGTTCTTC.

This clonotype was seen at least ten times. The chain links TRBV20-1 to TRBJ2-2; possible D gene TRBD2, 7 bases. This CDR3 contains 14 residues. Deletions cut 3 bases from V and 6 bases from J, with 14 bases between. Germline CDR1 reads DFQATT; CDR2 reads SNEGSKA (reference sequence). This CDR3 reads CSASVWGGPGELFF. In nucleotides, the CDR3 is TGCAGTGCTAGCGTGTGGGGGGGCCCCGGGGAGCTGTTTTTT.

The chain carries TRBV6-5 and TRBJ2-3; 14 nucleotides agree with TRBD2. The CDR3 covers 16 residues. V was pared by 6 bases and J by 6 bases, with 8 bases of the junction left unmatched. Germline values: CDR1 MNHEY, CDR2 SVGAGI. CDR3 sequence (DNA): TGTGCCAGCAGCCCCGGGACTAGCGGGGGAGGGGATACGCAGTATTTT. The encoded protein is CASSPGTSGGGDTQYF.

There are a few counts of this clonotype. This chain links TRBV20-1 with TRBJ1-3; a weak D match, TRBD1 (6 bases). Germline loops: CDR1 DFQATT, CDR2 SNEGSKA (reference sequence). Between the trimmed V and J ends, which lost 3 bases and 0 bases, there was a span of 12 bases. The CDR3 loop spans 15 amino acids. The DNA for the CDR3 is TGCAGTGCTAGTCAGGGGCCCTCCTCTGGAAACACCATATATTTT. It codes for CSASQGPSSGNTIYF.

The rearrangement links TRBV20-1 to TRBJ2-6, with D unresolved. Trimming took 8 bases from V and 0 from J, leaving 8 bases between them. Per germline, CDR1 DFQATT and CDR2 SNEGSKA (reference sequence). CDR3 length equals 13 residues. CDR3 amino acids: CSSPFSGANVLTF. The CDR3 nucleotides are TGCAGTTCTCCCTTCTCTGGGGCCAACGTCCTGACTTTC.

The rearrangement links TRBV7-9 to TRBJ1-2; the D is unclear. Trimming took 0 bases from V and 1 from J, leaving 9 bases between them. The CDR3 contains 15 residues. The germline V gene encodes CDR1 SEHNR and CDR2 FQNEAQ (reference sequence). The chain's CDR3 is CASSLAHGSNYGYTF. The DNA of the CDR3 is TGTGCCAGCAGCTTAGCCCACGGGAGTAACTATGGCTACACCTTC.

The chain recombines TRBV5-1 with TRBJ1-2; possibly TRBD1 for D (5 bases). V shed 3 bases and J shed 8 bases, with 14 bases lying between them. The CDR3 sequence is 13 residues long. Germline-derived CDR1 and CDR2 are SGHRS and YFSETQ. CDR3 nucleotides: TGCGCCAGCAGCTCGGAAGGGGCTGGCGGCTACACCTTC. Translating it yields CASSSEGAGGYTF.

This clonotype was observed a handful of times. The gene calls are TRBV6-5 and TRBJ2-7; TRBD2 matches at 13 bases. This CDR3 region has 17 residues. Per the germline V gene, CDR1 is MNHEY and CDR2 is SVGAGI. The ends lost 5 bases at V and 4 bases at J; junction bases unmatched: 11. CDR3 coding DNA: TGTGCCAGCAGTCGGACTAGCGGGGGCGCCAGGGGGTACGAGCAGTACTTC. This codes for CASSRTSGGARGYEQYF.

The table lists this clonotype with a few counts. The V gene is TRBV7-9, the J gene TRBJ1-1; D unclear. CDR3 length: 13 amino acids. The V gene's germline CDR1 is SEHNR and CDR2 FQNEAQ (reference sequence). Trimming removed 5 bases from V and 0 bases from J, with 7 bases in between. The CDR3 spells CASSAQMNTEAFF. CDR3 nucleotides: TGTGCCAGCAGCGCTCAGATGAACACTGAAGCTTTCTTT.

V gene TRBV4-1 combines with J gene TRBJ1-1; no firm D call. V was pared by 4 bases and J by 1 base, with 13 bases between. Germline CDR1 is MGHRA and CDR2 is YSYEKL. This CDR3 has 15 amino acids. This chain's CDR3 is CASSLTGRSNTEAFF. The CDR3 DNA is TGCGCCAGCAGCCTCACCGGGAGATCGAACACTGAAGCTTTCTTT.

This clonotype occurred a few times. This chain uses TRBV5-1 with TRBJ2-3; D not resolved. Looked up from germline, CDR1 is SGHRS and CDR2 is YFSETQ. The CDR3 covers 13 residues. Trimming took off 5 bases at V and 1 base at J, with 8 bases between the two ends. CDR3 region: CASSDERTDTQYF. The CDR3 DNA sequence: TGCGCCAGCAGTGACGAACGCACAGATACGCAGTATTTT.

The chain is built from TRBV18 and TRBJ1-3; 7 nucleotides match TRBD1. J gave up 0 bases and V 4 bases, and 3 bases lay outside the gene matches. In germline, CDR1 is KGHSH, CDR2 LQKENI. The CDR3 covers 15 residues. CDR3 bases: TGTGCCAGCTCACGGGACAGAGACTCTGGAAACACCATATATTTT. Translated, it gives CASSRDRDSGNTIYF.

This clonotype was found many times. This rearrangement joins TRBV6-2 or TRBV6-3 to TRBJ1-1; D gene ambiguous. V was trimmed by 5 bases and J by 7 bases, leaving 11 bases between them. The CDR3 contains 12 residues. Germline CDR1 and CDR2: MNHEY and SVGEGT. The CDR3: CASSRVWREAFF. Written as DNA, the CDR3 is TGTGCCAGCAGTCGGGTTTGGCGTGAAGCTTTCTTT.

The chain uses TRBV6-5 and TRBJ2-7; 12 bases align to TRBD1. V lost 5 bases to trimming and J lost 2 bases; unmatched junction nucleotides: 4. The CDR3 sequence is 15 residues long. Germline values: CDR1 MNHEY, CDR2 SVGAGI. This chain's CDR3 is CASSRRDRGPYEQYF. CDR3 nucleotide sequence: TGTGCCAGCAGTCGAAGGGACAGGGGGCCCTACGAGCAGTACTTC.

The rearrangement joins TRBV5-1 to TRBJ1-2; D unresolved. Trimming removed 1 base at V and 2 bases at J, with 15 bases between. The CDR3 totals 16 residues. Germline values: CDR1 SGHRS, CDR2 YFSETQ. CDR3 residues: CASSLSTGETNYGYTF. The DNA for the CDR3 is TGCGCCAGCAGCTTGTCTACTGGGGAAACGAACTATGGCTACACCTTC.

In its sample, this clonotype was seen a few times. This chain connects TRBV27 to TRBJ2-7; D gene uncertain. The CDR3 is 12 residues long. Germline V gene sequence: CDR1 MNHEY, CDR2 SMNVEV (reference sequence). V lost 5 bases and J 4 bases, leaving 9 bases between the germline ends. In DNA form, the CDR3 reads TGTGCCAGCAGTGGCCCGGATTACGAGCAGTACTTC. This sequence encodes CASSGPDYEQYF.

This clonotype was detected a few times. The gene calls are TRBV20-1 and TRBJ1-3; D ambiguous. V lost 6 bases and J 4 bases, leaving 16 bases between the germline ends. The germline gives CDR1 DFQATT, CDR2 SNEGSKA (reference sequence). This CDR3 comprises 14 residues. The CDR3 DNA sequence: TGCAGTGCCCCACCTGCGGGGTCCGGAAACACCATATATTTT. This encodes CSAPPAGSGNTIYF.

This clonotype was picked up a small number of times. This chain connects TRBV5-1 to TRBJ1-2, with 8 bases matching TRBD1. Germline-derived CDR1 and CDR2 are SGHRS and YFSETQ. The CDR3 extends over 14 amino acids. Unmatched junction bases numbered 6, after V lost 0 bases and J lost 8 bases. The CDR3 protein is CASSLGGQVIGYTF. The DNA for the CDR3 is TGCGCCAGCAGCTTGGGGGGACAGGTCATCGGCTACACCTTC.

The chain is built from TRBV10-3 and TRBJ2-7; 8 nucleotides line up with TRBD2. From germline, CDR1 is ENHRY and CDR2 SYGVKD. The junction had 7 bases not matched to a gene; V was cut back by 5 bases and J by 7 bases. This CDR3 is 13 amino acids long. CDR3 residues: CAISRGGSGEQYV. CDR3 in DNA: TGTGCCATCAGTCGCGGGGGGTCGGGGGAGCAGTACGTC.

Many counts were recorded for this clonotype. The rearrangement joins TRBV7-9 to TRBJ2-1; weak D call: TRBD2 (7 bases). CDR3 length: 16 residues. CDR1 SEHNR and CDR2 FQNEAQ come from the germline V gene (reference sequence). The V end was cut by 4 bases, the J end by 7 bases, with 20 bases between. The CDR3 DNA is TGTGCCAGCAGCTCGAGGGGGGGCCTCGGAGTTAATGAGCAGTTCTTC. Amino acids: CASSSRGGLGVNEQFF.

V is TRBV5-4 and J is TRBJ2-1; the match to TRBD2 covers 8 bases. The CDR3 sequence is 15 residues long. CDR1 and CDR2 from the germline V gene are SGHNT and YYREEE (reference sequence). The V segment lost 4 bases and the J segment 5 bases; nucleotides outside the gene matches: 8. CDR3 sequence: CASSPITSGDNEQFF. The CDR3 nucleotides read TGTGCCAGCAGCCCAATAACTAGCGGCGACAATGAGCAGTTCTTC.

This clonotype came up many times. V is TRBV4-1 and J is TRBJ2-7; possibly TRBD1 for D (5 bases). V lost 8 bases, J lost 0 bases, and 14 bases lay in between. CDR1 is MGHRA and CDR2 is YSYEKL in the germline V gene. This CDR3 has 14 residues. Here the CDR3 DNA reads TGCGCCAGCGGGGATCCAGGGAACTCCTACGAGCAGTACTTC. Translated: CASGDPGNSYEQYF.

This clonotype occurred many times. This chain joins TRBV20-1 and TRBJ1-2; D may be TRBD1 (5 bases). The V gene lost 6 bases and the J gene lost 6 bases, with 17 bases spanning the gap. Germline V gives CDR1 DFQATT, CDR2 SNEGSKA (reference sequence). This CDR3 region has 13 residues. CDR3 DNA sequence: TGCAGTGCCTCGGGGCTGCGATGGGATGGCTACACCTTC. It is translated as CSASGLRWDGYTF.

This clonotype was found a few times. This CDR3 is CATSRAAGIGQPQHF. CDR3 bases: TGTGCCACCAGCAGAGCTGCAGGTATAGGTCAGCCCCAGCATTTT. The genes are TRBV15 and TRBJ1-5; D not certain. V was clipped by 1 base and J by 6 bases, with 13 bases between them. This CDR3 is built from 15 residues. Germline CDR1 reads LNHNV; CDR2 reads YYDKDF (reference sequence).